This TCR beta chain was identified in a study of blood T cells in healthy people across ages. CDR1 and CDR2 from the germline V gene are SQVTM and ANQGSEA. J gave up 14 bases and V 7 bases, and 10 bases lay outside the gene matches. The CDR3 has 11 amino acids. Alongside a J-beta primer mix, a sample-barcoded 5' primer served in a second PCR lasting roughly 7 to 11 cycles. Each cDNA molecule received a tag from a template-switch adaptor that had 12 random nucleotides. TCRdb passed the 5' RACE reads through MiXCR, listing each CDR3 protein once. This sample carries 350,000 to 450,000 distinct CDR3 sequences, more than 45% of them seen once, and the ten largest clones take about 54%.

The TCR originated in a man in his sixties in good health. The chain links TRBV29-1 to TRBJ2-3, with TRBD1 matching over 9 bases. Material for sequencing was blood. CDR3 in amino acids: CSGGTGPSGYF. DNA for the CDR3: TGCAGCGGGGGGACAGGGCCTTCGGGGTATTTT.